Detailed here is one T cell receptor beta chain. It has no known antigen specificity. It has no much larger one-base neighbor in the sample; base qualities were not kept. The sample belongs to a study of shared clonotypes between healthy human individuals (dated by TCRdb to 2019 to 2021). At the level of the whole study: The cohort included three men and a couple of women between 18 and 49 years of age. For each donor, CD4 naive and CD4 memory were each run on three plates, CD8 naive on two plates, and CD8 memory on one plate. To estimate repertoire size and how much clonotypes are shared between individuals, the study performed deep sequencing of blood TCR repertoires from a few healthy adults. To increase sequencing depth and limit assay-specific biases, different laboratories used diverse techniques to prepare libraries and sequence TCR repertoires. Between about 0.85 and 9.5 billion PBMCs per donor were obtained by leukapheresis. Summary of the overall study and its limitations: Naive subsets generally had larger estimated clonotype richness than memory subsets did. Because the study included only a small number of donors, the genetic and exposure-history diversity represented was limited. When a handful of donors were compared, the shared fraction of clonotypes was 5% to 6.5% for naive CD4, around 4% for naive CD8, 2.3% for memory CD4, and 0.3% to 0.5% for memory CD8. Pairwise subsampling indicated that sequencing depth was expected to affect the degree of clonotype sharing among donors. Clonotypes shared by all four sorted-subset donors showed higher generation probabilities than non-shared clonotypes. Sampling was restricted to blood, and TCR repertoires in tissues likely differ from the TCR repertoires found in blood. Incomplete sequencing was indicated by rarefaction of sorted-subset datasets, despite the large sequencing depth.

TCR CDR3 regions were amplified from genomic DNA by multiplex PCR using the deep immunoSEQ assay. Extracted genomic DNA from each cell subset was spread evenly across all wells of several immunoSEQ 96-well plates, with each plate serving as a replicate. Each replicate PCR for sorted subsets received roughly 0.2 ug genomic DNA, equal to about 30,000 T cell genomes. Purified libraries were quantified with a Qubit 3.0 fluorometer, sized on a Bioanalyzer 2100, and re-quantified with the KAPA Library Quantification kit. A separate single-read 150-cycle Illumina NextSeq 550 flow cell was used to sequence each immunoSEQ 96-well plate. In the source study's methods: Because the immunoSEQ output held only junctional sequences and lacked quality scores, the filtering could not match the filtering applied to full-length reads. Sequences were annotated with PyIR, a Python wrapper for IgBLAST v1.9, using IMGT germline references to assign V/J genes and CDR3. Reads were removed for weak V/J assignments (E-value above 1e-6), missing CDR3, stop codons, out-of-frame junctions, or ambiguous translated residues. V3J clonotypes were defined by identical inferred V gene, J gene, and CDR3 amino acid sequence. The percentage overlap between two repertoires was calculated by dividing the number of shared unique clonotypes by the size of the smaller repertoire. Repertoire richness was assessed with RTK rarefaction, the Chao1 estimator, and Recon v2.1 estimates of unobserved clonotypes. Generation probabilities were computed with OLGA for all TCRbeta clonotypes obtained by the gDNA method from several donors. As stored in TCRdb, this immuneACCESS dataset retains in-frame rearrangements with V and J assigned. A fraction of the clones does not appear; measured against another copy, unresolved V genes explain less than half of the discrepancy, and the remainder lacks a known reason. That table gives V, J and clone size, and the DNA gave D and trimming. The sample records approximately 640,000 clones, about 78% of which are singletons. The ten biggest clones cover approximately 1.8% of the sample.

The donors were healthy, HIV-negative adults with no recently reported acute infections or vaccinations. All donors were Caucasian adults living in Nashville, Tennessee, USA. CD4+ T cells were enriched by magnetic negative selection, after which naive cells were positively selected on CD45RA and the negative fraction was taken as the memory subset. Blood was obtained by leukapheresis, after which PBMCs were separated by Ficoll-Histopaque density gradient centrifugation and cryopreserved in liquid nitrogen vapor phase. Purity and quantity of every magnetically sorted T cell population were checked by analytical flow cytometry. From each sorted fraction, genomic DNA was isolated and quantified by UV absorbance on a Nanodrop 2000c. CDR1 is given as SNHLY and CDR2 as FYNNEI, both from the germline V gene. V lost 4 bases and J lost 2 bases; the stretch between them is 5 bases long. The CDR3 numbers 12 residues from cysteine through phenylalanine. Only the CDR3 part of the read is kept: 36 bases, read in frame from the first base.

Sequencing input: memory CD4+ T cells sorted from blood. The cell subset or site label, read with the paper, signifies: CD45RA-negative fraction. The rearrangement combines TRBV2 with TRBJ1-1; the D gene is unclear. The TCR was taken from a woman aged 30 to 39 in good health. The nucleotide sequence is given as TGTGCCAGCAGTGTGACTAACACTGAAGCTTTCTTT. Its protein product is CASSVTNTEAFF.